This TCR beta chain was captured by sequencing in a study of Ad26.COV2.S vaccination and SARS-CoV-2 variants. Study-wide points: Possible underestimation of total T cell responses by the TCR breadth and depth analyses was noted.

Notes on this clone: Its antigen is unidentified.

Method: immunoSEQ multiplex PCR; TCRdb's copy keeps in-frame clones and lacks some. The sample lists 500,000 or so clones; 89% were seen once. Trimming took 3 bases from V and 7 from J, leaving 12 bases between them. The CDR3 is made up of 13 amino acids. The treatment denotes: about 20 received Ad26.COV2.S at low or high dose, single or two shots; roughly 5 received placebo; per-sample allocation not given. Each sample was drawn 63 days after the first injection (of vaccine or placebo). An adult donor aged 18-55 years was enrolled in Boston. V is TRBV12-3 or TRBV12-4 and J is TRBJ1-2; D is unclear. This TCR was sampled from a person aged 18-65 years who received the Ad26.COV2.S COVID-19 vaccine or a placebo. The source material was peripheral blood, sampled in a trial of Ad26.COV2.S vaccine versus placebo. CDR3 residues: CASSLQVRGGYTF. The DNA for the CDR3 is TGTGCCAGCAGTTTGCAGGTCCGGGGTGGCTACACCTTC.